The 5 T cell receptor beta chains below all came from one sample that was sequenced in a study of cytomegalovirus exposure and HLA in healthy donors. PCR amplification relied on 60 Vbeta primers (plus 13 Jbeta primers). This table comes from immunoSEQ multiplex PCR, and its TCRdb copy is limited to in-frame clones, with some not included. Among 100,000 to 150,000 clones listed, roughly a tenth were seen once. Sample: PBMCs. The source of these receptors is a woman aged 18-29 years in good health and CMV-seropositive.

This rearrangement joins TRBV25-1 to TRBJ2-7; TRBD2 matches at 8 bases. Germline V gene lookup returns CDR1 MGHDK and CDR2 SYGVNS. This CDR3 region has 17 residues. With V trimmed by 7 bases and J by 0 bases, 14 bases remained unmatched. This CDR3 reads CASKKGTGRGGSYEQYF. Written as DNA, the CDR3 is TGTGCCAGCAAAAAAGGTACAGGCCGGGGGGGCTCCTACGAGCAGTACTTC.

The chain couples TRBV5-1 to TRBJ2-3; TRBD2 agrees at 9 bases. Per germline, CDR1 SGHRS and CDR2 YFSETQ. The CDR3 is 17 residues long. Trimming removed 5 bases from V and 1 base from J; junction bases left unmatched: 11. The CDR3 nucleotides read TGCGCCAGCAGAGGGGGAGCGTTAGCGGGAGGCACAGATACGCAGTATTTT. Protein: CASRGGALAGGTDTQYF.

The V and J genes are TRBV14 and TRBJ2-1; weak D call: TRBD1 (5 bases). The CDR3 covers 15 residues. CDR1 is SGHDN and CDR2 is FVKESK in the germline V gene. V was cut by 2 bases and J by 6 bases, with 14 bases left in between. The CDR3 region has the DNA TGTGCCAGCAGCCAAAATAGGGGTTTCGGCAATGAGCAGTTCTTC. It translates to CASSQNRGFGNEQFF.

This clone was seen only a few times. The chain combines TRBV4-1 with TRBJ2-3; the D is unclear. The germline V gene has CDR1 MGHRA and CDR2 YSYEKL. The CDR3 is 15 residues long. The V gene lost 0 bases and the J gene lost 6 bases, with 13 bases spanning the gap. CDR3 nucleotides: TGCGCCAGCAGCCAAGAAGAACGGAGAGCGGATACGCAGTATTTT. Encoded protein: CASSQEERRADTQYF.

This clone was found a few times. The chain employs TRBV6-1 and TRBJ1-1; no definite D call. Trimming cost V 5 bases and J 1 base, with 11 bases left between them. CDR1 and CDR2 (germline): MNHNS, SASEGT. The length of the CDR3 is 14 residues. The CDR3 coding sequence is TGTGCCAGCAGTCTACAGACGGAGAACACTGAAGCTTTCTTT. Protein sequence: CASSLQTENTEAFF.